The next 9 T cell receptor beta chains were all read from a single sample in a study of cytomegalovirus exposure and HLA in healthy donors. 13 Jbeta primers and 60 Vbeta primers were used for the PCR. Clones were read by immunoSEQ multiplex PCR, and TCRdb kept only the in-frame ones, dropping some. Among around 220,000 clones listed, more than 65% were seen once. Specimen: PBMCs. The receptors originated from a woman aged 30 to 39 in good health and CMV-seronegative.

The V and J genes are TRBV7-8 and TRBJ2-1, with TRBD1 identical over 9 bases. Trimming removed 3 bases from V and 4 bases from J; junction bases left unmatched: 4. Germline V lookup: CDR1 SGHVS, CDR2 FQNEAQ. This CDR3 has 15 residues. As DNA, the CDR3 is TGTGCCAGCAGCTTTCCGGGACAGGGATACAATGAGCAGTTCTTC. Translation gives CASSFPGQGYNEQFF. The variable domain in full, with the rest retrieved from reference TRBV7-8 and TRBJ2-1, is GAGVSQSPRYKVAKRGQDVALRCDPISGHVSLFWYQQALGQGPEFLTYFQNEAQLDKSGLPSDRFFAERPEGSVSTLKIQRTQQEDSAVYLCASSFPGQGYNEQFFGPGTRLTVL.

This clone showed up just a few times. This sequence joins TRBV10-1 and TRBJ2-2, with TRBD1 matching over 10 bases. The V gene's germline CDR1 is WNHNN and CDR2 SYGVQD (reference sequence). The CDR3 runs to 15 residues. The junction had 8 bases not matched to a gene; V was cut back by 6 bases and J by 7 bases. The CDR3 here is CASSESTGGRGELFF. The CDR3 region has the DNA TGCGCCAGCAGCGAATCGACAGGGGGCCGCGGGGAGCTGTTTTTT.

This sequence joins TRBV30 and TRBJ2-1, with a tentative D call TRBD1 (5 bases). This CDR3 comprises 12 residues. V was trimmed by 2 bases and J by 9 bases, leaving 11 bases between them. Germline V gene sequence: CDR1 GTSNPN, CDR2 SVGIG (reference sequence). CDR3 residues: CAWSPLRGEQFF. In nucleotides, the CDR3 is TGTGCCTGGAGTCCCCTTAGGGGTGAGCAGTTCTTC.

Only one count was recorded for this clone. The V call is TRBV7-9, the J call TRBJ1-1; possibly TRBD1 for D (6 bases). V was clipped by 5 bases and J by 0 bases, with 13 bases between them. CDR1 and CDR2 from the germline V gene are SEHNR and FQNEAQ (reference sequence). This CDR3 spans 15 amino acids. CDR3 nucleotides: TGTGCCAGCAGCCCCCCCGGACAGCTGAACACTGAAGCTTTCTTT. It is translated as CASSPPGQLNTEAFF. Supplemented by reference TRBV7-9 and TRBJ1-1, the full variable domain reads DTGVSQNPRHKITKRGQNVTFRCDPISEHNRLYWYRQTLGQGPEFLTYFQNEAQLEKSRLLSDRFSAERPKGSFSTLEIQRTEQGDSAMYLCASSPPGQLNTEAFFGQGTRLTVV.

This clone showed up just once. V and J are TRBV29-1 and TRBJ1-2; D unclear. Trimming stripped 7 bases from V and 1 base from J, with 10 bases between. The CDR3 consists of 12 residues. Germline CDR1 SQVTM, CDR2 ANQGSEA. The CDR3 region is CSAGEVNYGYTF. CDR3 in DNA: TGCAGCGCCGGGGAGGTTAACTATGGCTACACCTTC.

The chain combines TRBV6-6 with TRBJ2-1; no clear D gene. The V and J ends lost 4 bases and 5 bases respectively, with 12 bases between them. CDR1 is MNHNY, CDR2 SVGAGI, per germline (reference sequence). The CDR3 is 14 residues long. CDR3 loop: CASSLAGNDNEQFF. CDR3 DNA: TGTGCCAGCAGTTTAGCCGGTAATGACAATGAGCAGTTCTTC.

The genes are TRBV27 and TRBJ1-2; 7 nucleotides agree with TRBD1. This CDR3 has 14 amino acids. Germline V gene sequence: CDR1 MNHEY, CDR2 SMNVEV (reference sequence). V lost 8 bases and J lost 3; bases outside the gene matches: 9. This CDR3 reads CASSRTGLDYGYTF. The CDR3 DNA follows: TGTGCCAGCTCTCGGACAGGACTCGACTATGGCTACACCTTC.

In this sample, this clone turned up a few times. The chain joins TRBV7-3 to TRBJ1-2; 8 bases match TRBD1. The CDR3 consists of 14 residues. V lost 1 base, J lost 6 bases, and 4 bases stayed unmatched. Germline values: CDR1 SGHTA, CDR2 FQGTGA. Here the CDR3 reads CASSLNGGQDGYTF. CDR3 in DNA: TGTGCCAGCAGCTTAAATGGGGGACAGGATGGCTACACCTTC.

The rearrangement links TRBV27 to TRBJ1-2; 11 bases are shared with TRBD1. The germline CDR1 and CDR2 sequences are MNHEY and SMNVEV (reference sequence). V lost 5 bases, J lost 8 bases, and 7 bases stayed unmatched. The CDR3 loop spans 14 amino acids. The CDR3 DNA reads TGTGCCAGCAGTGGCCTGGACAGGGGGCCAGGCTACACCTTC. It is translated as CASSGLDRGPGYTF.